This TCR beta chain was recorded in a study of CD8 T cells in Susac syndrome. This CDR3 spans 12 amino acids. Trimming removed 5 bases from V and 9 bases from J; junction bases left unmatched: 4. The V gene's germline CDR1 is SEHNR and CDR2 FQNEAQ (reference sequence). RNA, at roughly 0.45 to 1 ug, was reverse transcribed with random hexamers. A single record per CDR3 protein comes from TCRdb applying MiXCR to the immunoSEQ multiplex PCR reads. The sample holds about 66,000 distinct CDR3 sequences; around 95% are singletons and the top ten take 0.55% to 0.7%. The specimen was CD8+ T cells from PBMCs. V gene TRBV7-9 combines with J gene TRBJ2-1, with TRBD2 identical over 7 bases. The sequence was obtained from a human donor with multiple sclerosis. The CDR3 sequence: CASSPSGREQFF. The CDR3 DNA reads TGTGCCAGCAGCCCTAGCGGACGTGAGCAGTTCTTC.